This record covers a single T cell receptor beta chain. This clone was seen more than once but under ten times. Its target antigen remains unknown. Base-call qualities are not available, and no considerably larger clone is one nucleotide away. The CDR3 runs 14 residues from the cysteine to the phenylalanine. Just the 42-base CDR3 DNA is kept, in frame starting at base 1. Based on the germline V gene, the CDR1 and CDR2 sequences are MDHEN and SYDVKM. V is cut by 5 bases and J by 2 bases, and the space between the germline ends is 12 bases. Each collaborating institution followed its own protocols to collect whole blood in K2EDTA tubes. For TCRbeta analysis, collaborators shipped samples as frozen whole blood, isolated PBMCs, or DNA extracted from either of those sample types. TCRbeta CDR3 regions were amplified from genomic DNA by means of the immunoSEQ Assay, a bias-controlled multiplex PCR. Concerning the study's data processing: The number of nucleated cells in each sample was estimated from the amplification of reference gene primers within the assay. To quantify the absolute abundance of each unique TCRbeta CDR3 rearrangement, sequence reads were collapsed and filtered. Productive Simpson clonality was computed per sample as the square root of Simpson's diversity index over productive rearrangements. The table comes from immuneACCESS by way of TCRdb, which keeps in-frame sequences with V and J called. Part of the clones is missing from these tables; in studies checked, under half for an unresolved V gene and the rest for unknown reasons. The DNA was the basis for D and trimming; V, J and clone size are from that table. The sample has roughly 280,000 clones on record, approximately 81% of them singletons. The top ten clonotypes cover 4.2% of the sample.

The sample belongs to a study of blood T cell repertoires in COVID-19 (dated by TCRdb to the early 2020s). For the study in its entirety: Samples from collaborators originated in the United States, Italy and Spain and spanned both the acute and convalescent phases of COVID-19. The material from the prospective study consisted of cDNA or gDNA derived from T cells, B-cell-depleted T cells, or PBMCs. The dataset comprised deeply sampled blood TCRbeta repertoires from subjects exposed to, actively infected with, or recovered from COVID-19. A freely available public database, intended as a resource for researchers studying the immune response to SARS-CoV-2, is where the repertoires were released. The samples were drawn from the first 160 participants of the ongoing ImmuneRACE study and from 1,254 subjects provided by 6 global collaborators. Nearly every sample came with metadata listing a de-identified subject ID, COVID-19 status, age in years and sex. Where available, HLA class I and class II types were taken from metadata supplied by the sample provider and were not determined by assay-based typing.

The paper's findings and limits, for the study overall: The amount of clinical and demographic metadata varied by source and participant and was provided uncurated.

This receptor was identified in a man between 60 and 75 years old with acute or convalescent COVID-19. Specimen: peripheral blood. In this chain, TRBV28 is recombined with TRBJ2-5; TRBD2 is possibly the D segment (7 matching bases). The CDR3 has the sequence CASSQGREQETQYF. The base sequence is TGTGCCAGCAGTCAGGGGAGGGAACAAGAGACCCAGTACTTC. Full variable domain (CDR3 extended with the reference TRBV28 and TRBJ2-5 proteins): DVKVTQSSRYLVKRTGEKVFLECVQDMDHENMFWYRQDPGLGLRLIYFSYDVKMKEKGDIPEGYSVSREKKERFSLILESASTNQTSMYLCASSQGREQETQYFGPGTRLLVL.